The 19 T cell receptor beta chains listed next were all sequenced from one sample in a study of cytomegalovirus exposure and HLA in healthy donors. Researchers ran the PCR with 60 Vbeta and 13 Jbeta primers. Data came from immunoSEQ multiplex PCR; TCRdb stores just in-frame clones and leaves some out. The sample comprises about 130,000 clones, less than 80% of which are singletons, and 6.5% to 8% rests with the top ten. The sequencing sample was made of PBMCs. Receptors originate from a man aged 40-49 years in good health and CMV-seropositive.

This chain joins TRBV18 and TRBJ2-7; 11 bases map to TRBD2. This CDR3 contains 14 residues. J lost 4 bases, V lost 3 bases, and 2 bases had no gene match. CDR1 is KGHSH and CDR2 is LQKENI in the germline V gene. CDR3 sequence: CASSPGLAEYEQYF. CDR3 bases: TGTGCCAGCTCACCGGGACTAGCGGAATACGAGCAGTACTTC.

This chain uses TRBV5-1 with TRBJ2-3; D uncertain. V was clipped by 0 bases and J by 3 bases, with 11 bases between them. This CDR3 has 15 amino acids. Germline CDR1 SGHRS, CDR2 YFSETQ. The CDR3 DNA reads TGCGCCAGCAGCTTGGCGAGTCTAGTTACAGATACGCAGTATTTT. Protein: CASSLASLVTDTQYF.

The rearrangement uses TRBV10-2 and TRBJ2-1; 9 nucleotides agree with TRBD2. Germline V gene lookup returns CDR1 WSHSY and CDR2 SAAADI. The CDR3 extends over 15 amino acids. The V gene end was trimmed by 1 base and the J gene end by 7 bases; junction bases not matched to a gene: 5. The CDR3 loop is CASSEWLAGRNEQFF. Written as DNA, the CDR3 is TGCGCCAGCAGTGAGTGGCTAGCGGGACGGAATGAGCAGTTCTTC.

The chain couples TRBV19 to TRBJ2-3; 8 nucleotides agree with TRBD1. This CDR3 is 14 amino acids long. V shed 6 bases and J 6 bases; nucleotides not matched to a gene: 8. Germline values: CDR1 LNHDA, CDR2 SQIVND (reference sequence). CDR3 DNA sequence: TGTGCCAGTAGGACGACAGGGGTTGGGGATACGCAGTATTTT. It codes for CASRTTGVGDTQYF.

J is TRBJ1-1 and V is TRBV11-2; 9 bases map to TRBD1. After removal of 5 bases from V and 3 bases from J, the junction contained 4 bases not matched to a gene. Germline V gives CDR1 SGHAT, CDR2 FQNNGV. The CDR3 length is 14 residues. The CDR3 region is CASSPDRGDTEAFF. The CDR3 region has the DNA TGTGCCAGCAGCCCTGACAGGGGGGACACTGAAGCTTTCTTT.

The CDR3 is CASVETGNTEAFF. For the CDR3, the DNA is TGCGCCAGCGTGGAGACAGGGAACACTGAAGCTTTCTTT. The chain combines TRBV5-1 with TRBJ1-1, with D possibly TRBD1 on 6 matching bases. CDR1 and CDR2 (germline): SGHRS, YFSETQ. This CDR3 is built from 13 residues. The V end was cut by 7 bases, the J end by 1 base, with 11 bases between. The full variable domain, its missing parts supplied by reference TRBV5-1 and TRBJ1-1, is KAGVTQTPRYLIKTRGQQVTLSCSPISGHRSVSWYQQTPGQGLQFLFEYFSETQRNKGNFPGRFSGRQFSNSRSEMNVSTLELGDSALYLCASVETGNTEAFFGQGTRLTVV.

In its sample, this clone was seen a few times. The gene calls are TRBV7-8 and TRBJ1-5; D might be TRBD1 (5 bases). The V gene lost 6 bases and the J gene lost 1 base, with 16 bases spanning the gap. Germline loops: CDR1 SGHVS, CDR2 FQNEAQ. The CDR3 covers 16 residues. The CDR3 coding sequence is TGTGCCAGCAGTTCAAGCAGGACATTAAGCAATCAGCCCCAGCATTTT. Amino acid sequence: CASSSSRTLSNQPQHF.

The chain employs TRBV29-1 and TRBJ1-1; D is perhaps TRBD1 (6 bases). CDR1 is SQVTM, CDR2 ANQGSEA, per germline. Trimming took off 7 bases at V and 1 base at J, with 16 bases between the two ends. This CDR3 is built from 14 residues. CDR3 in DNA: TGCAGCGCCACCCTACAGGGATCGAACACTGAAGCTTTCTTT. It specifies CSATLQGSNTEAFF.

The chain uses TRBV19 and TRBJ2-7; D may be TRBD2 (6 bases). Germline V gene lookup returns CDR1 LNHDA and CDR2 SQIVND (reference sequence). With 6 bases removed from V and 5 bases from J, the gap between germline ends came to 8 bases. The CDR3 has 11 residues. This CDR3 reads CASRTGDEQYF. CDR3 sequence (DNA): TGTGCCAGTAGGACGGGAGACGAGCAGTACTTC.

The V and J genes are TRBV30 and TRBJ2-5; 8 nucleotides agree with TRBD1. CDR3 length equals 17 residues. V dropped 2 bases and J dropped 4; count of bases not matched to a gene: 15. Germline V gene data show CDR1 as GTSNPN and CDR2 as SVGIG (reference sequence). CDR3 nucleotide sequence: TGTGCCTGGAGTCGCGGAAAGGGGACAGGTATAGGAGAGACCCAGTACTTC. This encodes CAWSRGKGTGIGETQYF.

The chain joins TRBV9 to TRBJ1-1, with TRBD1 matching over 9 bases. Germline V lookup: CDR1 SGDLS, CDR2 YYNGEE. This CDR3 has 15 residues. Trimming took 3 bases from V and 4 from J; bases not matched to a gene: 7. CDR3 nucleotide sequence: TGTGCCAGCAGCGCCTTAACAGGGGGCGTCACTGAAGCTTTCTTT. Protein product: CASSALTGGVTEAFF.

This rearrangement joins TRBV9 to TRBJ1-1, with D perhaps TRBD1 (6 bases). V was shortened by 4 bases and J by 3 bases, with 16 bases between the two germline ends. Germline loops: CDR1 SGDLS, CDR2 YYNGEE. The CDR3 has 15 amino acids. CDR3 amino acids: CASSRGGAGDTEAFF. As DNA, the CDR3 is TGTGCCAGCAGCCGGGGGGGGGCCGGAGACACTGAAGCTTTCTTT.

The chain uses TRBV19 and TRBJ2-5; possibly TRBD1 for D (5 bases). Germline values: CDR1 LNHDA, CDR2 SQIVND (reference sequence). With 3 bases removed from V and 1 base from J, the gap between germline ends came to 9 bases. This CDR3 spans 14 amino acids. The CDR3 region has the DNA TGTGCCAGTAGTATCTGGGGCAGCCAAGAGACCCAGTACTTC. Translating gives CASSIWGSQETQYF.

This chain joins TRBV25-1 and TRBJ1-1, with a tentative D call TRBD1 (5 bases). Trimming took off 7 bases at V and 5 bases at J, with 14 bases between the two ends. There are 13 residues in the CDR3. Germline CDR1 is MGHDK and CDR2 is SYGVNS. CDR3 DNA sequence: TGTGCCAGCAACTTTCAGGGCCGGACTGAAGCTTTCTTT. Protein product: CASNFQGRTEAFF. Based on the CDR3 plus reference TRBV25-1 and TRBJ1-1, the full variable domain is EADIYQTPRYLVIGTGKKITLECSQTMGHDKMYWYQQDPGMELHLIHYSYGVNSTEKGDLSSESTVSRIRTEHFPLTLESARPSHTSQYLCASNFQGRTEAFFGQGTRLTVV.

The rearrangement joins TRBV6-5 to TRBJ1-1; TRBD1 might be the D (5 bases). Germline-derived CDR1 and CDR2 are MNHEY and SVGAGI. The CDR3 length is 16 residues. V was trimmed by 0 bases and J by 3 bases, leaving 14 bases between them. CDR3 sequence: CASSYSRGGIHTEAFF. The DNA of the CDR3 is TGTGCCAGCAGTTACTCACGGGGGGGGATCCACACTGAAGCTTTCTTT.

The CDR3 protein is CASSGDGAGVIHEQFF. CDR3 DNA sequence: TGTGCCAGTAGTGGCGATGGGGCGGGAGTGATACATGAGCAGTTCTTC. The chain combines TRBV19 with TRBJ2-1, with TRBD2 identical over 7 bases. Germline V gene sequence: CDR1 LNHDA, CDR2 SQIVND (reference sequence). The CDR3 sequence is 16 residues long. J was trimmed by 8 bases and V by 5 bases; bases with no gene match: 15.

The J gene is TRBJ1-1, the V gene TRBV5-1; D is possibly TRBD1 (5 bases). Trimming took off 0 bases at V and 4 bases at J, with 10 bases between the two ends. This CDR3 region has 14 residues. Germline V gene lookup returns CDR1 SGHRS and CDR2 YFSETQ. The CDR3 DNA is TGCGCCAGCAGCTTGGTCCCGGGGGGCACTGAAGCTTTCTTT. Protein product: CASSLVPGGTEAFF.

This clone has more than one count but fewer than ten. The rearrangement joins TRBV4-1 to TRBJ1-6; D not certain. The CDR3 contains 17 residues. V shed 4 bases and J shed 0 bases, with 13 bases lying between them. Per the germline V gene, CDR1 is MGHRA and CDR2 is YSYEKL. The CDR3, as DNA: TGCGCCAGCAGCCCCGGGGAGGCGATCTCCTATAATTCACCCCTCCACTTT. It encodes CASSPGEAISYNSPLHF.

The chain has TRBV7-7 and TRBJ2-1, with a possible D match to TRBD2 (6 bases). The CDR3 contains 14 residues. CDR1 and CDR2 from the germline V gene are SSHAT and FNYEAQ (reference sequence). V gave up 1 base and J gave up 8 bases, with 12 bases separating them. The CDR3 sequence: CASSLELASYEQFF. As DNA, the CDR3 is TGTGCCAGCAGCTTAGAACTAGCTAGCTATGAGCAGTTCTTC.